The clone carrying this T cell receptor (beta chain) has a count of ten or more. Its antigen is currently unknown. Time point described: newly diagnosed GD, antithyroid drugs for less than 3 months. PBMCs provided the RNA from which the TCR library was made. The V end lost 6 bases, the J end lost 0 bases, and 6 bases lay between the germline ends. The CDR3 length is 13 residues. Building of the TCR beta libraries involved iRepertoire HTBI primers and Arm-PCR of CDR3 regions. From the multiplex PCR reads, TCRdb called clonotypes with MiXCR, one entry per CDR3 protein. This sample yields 400,000 to 550,000 distinct CDR3 sequences, of which over 15% are seen a single time; about 25% belongs to the top ten. This sample stems from a study of regulatory T cells in long-lasting Graves disease. Study findings and constraints: TRBV28, TRBJ1-2 and TRBJ2-5 emerged as the favored segments in persistent disease. Peripheral blood, not thyroid tissue, was the sole material studied.

These data were likewise used in another study, on T cells in Graves' hyperthyroidism and ophthalmopathy. From that paper: These patients, aged 18 to 65, had recently diagnosed hyperthyroidism lasting under 2 months. The HTBI primer set served for first-round RT-PCR of the TCR CDR3.

The input for sequencing was peripheral blood mononuclear cells (PBMCs), taken at new diagnosis, from a patient treated with antithyroid drugs. This chain uses TRBV12-3 or TRBV12-4 with TRBJ1-3; D is unresolved. The receptor was derived from a woman aged 18 to 35 with Graves disease. CDR3 sequence (DNA): TGTGCCAGCAGATCGAGCTCTGGAAACACCATATATTTT. Its translation: CASRSSSGNTIYF.